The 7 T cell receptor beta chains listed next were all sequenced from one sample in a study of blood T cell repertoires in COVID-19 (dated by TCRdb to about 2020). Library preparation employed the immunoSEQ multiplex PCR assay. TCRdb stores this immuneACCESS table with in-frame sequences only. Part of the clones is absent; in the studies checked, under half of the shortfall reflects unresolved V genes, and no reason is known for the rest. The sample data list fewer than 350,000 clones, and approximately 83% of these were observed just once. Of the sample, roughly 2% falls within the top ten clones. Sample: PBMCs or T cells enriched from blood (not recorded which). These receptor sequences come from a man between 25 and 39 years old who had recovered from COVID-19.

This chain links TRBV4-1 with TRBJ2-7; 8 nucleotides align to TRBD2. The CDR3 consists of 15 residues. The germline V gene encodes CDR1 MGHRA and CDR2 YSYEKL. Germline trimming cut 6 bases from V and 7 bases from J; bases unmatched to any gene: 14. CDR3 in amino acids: CASRAQRGTLSEQYF. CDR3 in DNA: TGCGCCAGCAGGGCTCAGCGGGGGACATTGAGTGAGCAGTACTTC.

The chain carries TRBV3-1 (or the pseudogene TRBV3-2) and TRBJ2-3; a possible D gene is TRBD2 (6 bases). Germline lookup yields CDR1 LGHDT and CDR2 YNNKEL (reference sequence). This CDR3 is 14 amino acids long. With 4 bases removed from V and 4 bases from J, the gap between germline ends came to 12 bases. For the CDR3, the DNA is TGTGCCAGCAGCCCCGGCGGAGGGGCAGATACGCAGTATTTT. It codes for CASSPGGGADTQYF.

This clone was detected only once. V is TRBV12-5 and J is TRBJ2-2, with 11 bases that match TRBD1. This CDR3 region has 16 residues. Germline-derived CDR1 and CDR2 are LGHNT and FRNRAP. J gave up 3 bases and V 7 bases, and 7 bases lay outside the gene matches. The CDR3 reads CASASGQGVDTGELFF. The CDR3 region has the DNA TGTGCTAGTGCCTCGGGACAGGGGGTAGACACCGGGGAGCTGTTTTTT.

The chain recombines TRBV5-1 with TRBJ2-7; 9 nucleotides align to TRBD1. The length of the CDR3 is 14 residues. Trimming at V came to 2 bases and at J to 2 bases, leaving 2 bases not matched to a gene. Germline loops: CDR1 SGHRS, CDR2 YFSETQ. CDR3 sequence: CASSFRQGAYEQYF. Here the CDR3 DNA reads TGCGCCAGCAGCTTCAGACAGGGGGCCTACGAGCAGTACTTC.

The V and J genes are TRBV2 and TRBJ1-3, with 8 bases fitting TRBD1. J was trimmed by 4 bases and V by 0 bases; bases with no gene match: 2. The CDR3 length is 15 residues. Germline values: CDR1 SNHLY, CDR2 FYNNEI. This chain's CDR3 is CASSEARGLGNTIYF. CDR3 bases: TGTGCCAGCAGTGAAGCCAGGGGGCTCGGAAACACCATATATTTT. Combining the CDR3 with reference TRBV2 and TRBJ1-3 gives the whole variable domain EPEVTQTPSHQVTQMGQEVILRCVPISNHLYFYWYRQILGQKVEFLVSFYNNEISEKSEIFDDQFSVERPDGSNFTLKIRSTKLEDSAMYFCASSEARGLGNTIYFGEGSWLTVV.

In DNA, the CDR3 is TGTGCCTGGAGTCCCGGGGGATGGGGCGGCTACACCTTC. Translated: CAWSPGGWGGYTF. This sequence joins TRBV30 and TRBJ1-2, with D possibly being TRBD1 (5 bases). Trimming shortened V by 2 bases and J by 8 bases, and 15 bases separated the two germline ends. This CDR3 has 13 amino acids. Germline V gives CDR1 GTSNPN, CDR2 SVGIG (reference sequence).

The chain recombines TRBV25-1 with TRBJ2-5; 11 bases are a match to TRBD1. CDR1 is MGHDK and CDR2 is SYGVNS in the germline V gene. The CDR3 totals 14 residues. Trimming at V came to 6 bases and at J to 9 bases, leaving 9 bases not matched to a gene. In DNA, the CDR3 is TGTGCCAGCAGAAGGACAGGGGGCTATTCGTCCCAGTACTTC. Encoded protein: CASRRTGGYSSQYF.